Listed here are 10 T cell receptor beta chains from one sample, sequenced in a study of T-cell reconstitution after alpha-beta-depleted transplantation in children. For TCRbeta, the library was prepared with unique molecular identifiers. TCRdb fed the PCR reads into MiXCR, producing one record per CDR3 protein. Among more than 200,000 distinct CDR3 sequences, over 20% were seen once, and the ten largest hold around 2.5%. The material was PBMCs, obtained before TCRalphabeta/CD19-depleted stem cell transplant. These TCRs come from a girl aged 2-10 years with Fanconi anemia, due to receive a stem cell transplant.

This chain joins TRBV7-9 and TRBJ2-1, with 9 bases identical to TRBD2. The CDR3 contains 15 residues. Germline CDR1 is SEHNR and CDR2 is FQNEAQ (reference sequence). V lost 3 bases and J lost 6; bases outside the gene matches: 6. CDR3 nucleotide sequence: TGTGCCAGCAGCTTTCTAGCGGGGCAGATCAATGAGCAGTTCTTC. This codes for CASSFLAGQINEQFF.

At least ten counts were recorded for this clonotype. In DNA form, the CDR3 reads TGCAGCGTTGTGGGAGCCGGGGAGCTGTTTTTT. As protein: CSVVGAGELFF. The chain carries TRBV29-1 and TRBJ2-2, with D perhaps TRBD2 (5 bases). CDR3 length equals 11 residues. Trimming removed 4 bases from V and 6 bases from J, with 6 bases in between. Germline CDR1 SQVTM, CDR2 ANQGSEA.

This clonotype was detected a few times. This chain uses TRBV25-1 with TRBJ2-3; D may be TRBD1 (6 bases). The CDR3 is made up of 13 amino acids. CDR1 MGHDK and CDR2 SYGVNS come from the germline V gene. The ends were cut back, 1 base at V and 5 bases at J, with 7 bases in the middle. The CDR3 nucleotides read TGTGCCAGCAGTGAATGGGGGCAAGATACGCAGTATTTT. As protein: CASSEWGQDTQYF.

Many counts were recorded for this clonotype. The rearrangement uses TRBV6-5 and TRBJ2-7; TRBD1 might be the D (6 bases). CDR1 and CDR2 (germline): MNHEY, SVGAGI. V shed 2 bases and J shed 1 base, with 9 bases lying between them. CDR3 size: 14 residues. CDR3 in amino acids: CASSYETGSYEQYF. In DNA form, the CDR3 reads TGTGCCAGCAGTTACGAGACAGGTTCCTACGAGCAGTACTTC.

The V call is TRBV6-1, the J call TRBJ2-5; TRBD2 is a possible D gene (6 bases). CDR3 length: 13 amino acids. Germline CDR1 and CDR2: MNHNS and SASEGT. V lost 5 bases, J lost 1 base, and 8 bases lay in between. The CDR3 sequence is CASSRDFQETQYF. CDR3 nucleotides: TGTGCCAGCAGTCGGGACTTCCAAGAGACCCAGTACTTC.

The CDR3 reads CASSSTGLAGYEQYF. CDR3 coding DNA: TGTGCCAGCAGTTCTACCGGGCTAGCTGGTTACGAGCAGTACTTC. This sequence joins TRBV11-2 and TRBJ2-7; possibly TRBD2 for D (5 bases). Germline lookup yields CDR1 SGHAT and CDR2 FQNNGV. The CDR3 contains 15 residues. V was clipped by 6 bases and J by 4 bases, with 19 bases between them.

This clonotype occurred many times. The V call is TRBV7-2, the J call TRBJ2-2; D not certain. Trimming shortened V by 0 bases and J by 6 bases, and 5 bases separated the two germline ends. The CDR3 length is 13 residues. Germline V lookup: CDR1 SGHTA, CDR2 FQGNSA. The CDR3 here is CASSLASAGELFF. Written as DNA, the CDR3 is TGTGCCAGCAGCTTAGCGAGCGCCGGGGAGCTGTTTTTT.

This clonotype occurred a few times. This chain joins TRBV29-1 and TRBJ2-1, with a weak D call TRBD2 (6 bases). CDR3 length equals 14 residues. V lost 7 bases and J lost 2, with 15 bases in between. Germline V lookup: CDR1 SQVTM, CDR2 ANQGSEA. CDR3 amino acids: CSAARAGTYNEQFF. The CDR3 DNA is TGCAGCGCCGCGCGAGCGGGTACCTACAATGAGCAGTTCTTC.

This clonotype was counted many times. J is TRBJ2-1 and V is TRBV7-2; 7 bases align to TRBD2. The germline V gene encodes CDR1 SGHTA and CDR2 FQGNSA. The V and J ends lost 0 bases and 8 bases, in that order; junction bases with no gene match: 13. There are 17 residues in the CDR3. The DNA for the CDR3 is TGTGCCAGCAGCTTAGCCGGACTAGGGGCGGGAGCGTATGAGCAGTTCTTC. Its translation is CASSLAGLGAGAYEQFF. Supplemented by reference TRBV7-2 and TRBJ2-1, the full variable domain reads GAGVSQSPSNKVTEKGKDVELRCDPISGHTALYWYRQSLGQGLEFLIYFQGNSAPDKSGLPSDRFSAERTGGSVSTLTIQRTQQEDSAVYLCASSLAGLGAGAYEQFFGPGTRLTVL.

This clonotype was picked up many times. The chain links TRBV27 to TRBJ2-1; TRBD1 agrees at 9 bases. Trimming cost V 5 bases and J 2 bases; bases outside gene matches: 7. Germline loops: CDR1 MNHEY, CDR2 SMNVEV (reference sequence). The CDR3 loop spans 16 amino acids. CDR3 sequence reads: CASSPRQGGTYNEQFF. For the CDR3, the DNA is TGTGCCAGCAGTCCACGACAGGGGGGCACCTACAATGAGCAGTTCTTC.